This TCR beta chain was sequenced for a study of cytomegalovirus exposure and HLA in healthy donors. General study results and limits: TCR beta V- and J-gene trimming was later associated with a missense DCLRE1C variant.

Points on this clone: Its specificity is not known.

The germline V gene encodes CDR1 MDHEN and CDR2 SYDVKM. The V and J ends lost 7 bases and 5 bases respectively, with 14 bases between them. This CDR3 is built from 13 residues. The PCR was carried out with 60 Vbeta primers and 13 Jbeta primers. Clones were read by immunoSEQ multiplex PCR, and TCRdb kept only the in-frame ones, dropping some. The sample carries about 160,000 clones, around 68% recorded once. This TCR came from a man aged 50 to 60 in good health and CMV-seronegative. Sequencing was performed on PBMCs. J is TRBJ2-5 and V is TRBV28, with TRBD2 as a possible D gene (6 bases). The CDR3 sequence is CASTLGGDETQYF. DNA of the CDR3: TGTGCCAGCACCTTGGGAGGTGACGAGACCCAGTACTTC.